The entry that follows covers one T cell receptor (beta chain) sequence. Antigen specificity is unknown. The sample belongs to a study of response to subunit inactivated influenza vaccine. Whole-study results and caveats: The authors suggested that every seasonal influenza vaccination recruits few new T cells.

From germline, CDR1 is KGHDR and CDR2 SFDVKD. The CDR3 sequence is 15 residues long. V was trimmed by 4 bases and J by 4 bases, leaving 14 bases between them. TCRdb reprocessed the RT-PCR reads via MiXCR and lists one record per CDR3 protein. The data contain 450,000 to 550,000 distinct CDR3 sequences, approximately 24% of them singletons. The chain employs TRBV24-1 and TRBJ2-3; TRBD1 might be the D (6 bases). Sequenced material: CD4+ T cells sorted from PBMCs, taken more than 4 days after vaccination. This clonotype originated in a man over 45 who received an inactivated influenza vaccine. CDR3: CATSDLRTVSDTQYF. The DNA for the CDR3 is TGTGCCACCAGTGACCTTCGGACAGTGTCAGATACGCAGTATTTT.